These 18 T cell receptor beta chains originate from one sample sequenced in a study of CD8 T cells in ankylosing spondylitis (dated by TCRdb to about 2017). Library creation used 5' RACE. Sequencing was performed on an Illumina HiSeq 2500. TCRdb ran its own pipeline on the public reads, namely fastp trimming at Q25 and MiXCR clone calling, and kept in-frame beta chains. One record per CDR3 amino acid sequence lists the most common genes and DNA. This sample holds 220,000 or so distinct CDR3 sequences; about 10% were observed only once. 20% to 25% of the sample is held by the ten biggest clonotypes. Sequencing used blood, either unsorted or a sorted T cell fraction (not recorded which). All receptors come from a male donor with ankylosing spondylitis or in good health (not recorded which).

This clonotype was seen more than once but under ten times. This chain connects TRBV20-1 to TRBJ2-1; TRBD2 agrees at 12 bases. Germline V gene lookup returns CDR1 DFQATT and CDR2 SNEGSKA (reference sequence). The junction had 5 bases not matched to a gene; V was cut back by 0 bases and J by 8 bases. The CDR3 consists of 15 residues. CDR3 sequence: CSARDPSGGAYEQFF. For the CDR3, the DNA is TGCAGTGCTAGAGATCCTAGCGGGGGGGCCTATGAGCAGTTCTTC.

Many counts were recorded for this clonotype. V and J are TRBV24-1 and TRBJ2-1, with 12 bases aligning to TRBD2. The CDR3 has 17 amino acids. Germline V CDR1 and CDR2: KGHDR, SFDVKD. Germline trimming cut 1 base from V and 7 bases from J; bases unmatched to any gene: 7. This CDR3 reads CATSDLGLAGGQNEQFF. CDR3 sequence (DNA): TGTGCCACCAGTGATTTAGGGCTAGCGGGGGGGCAGAATGAGCAGTTCTTC.

CDR3 protein: CASSEEQDPFRTAFTDTQYF. For the CDR3, the DNA is TGTGCCAGCAGTGAAGAACAAGACCCATTCAGGACAGCTTTCACAGATACGCAGTATTTT. The chain employs TRBV6-1 and TRBJ2-3; tentatively, D is TRBD1 (6 bases). The CDR3 contains 20 residues. Looked up from germline, CDR1 is MNHNS and CDR2 is SASEGT. Trimming removed 1 base from V and 2 bases from J, with 25 bases in between.

In the case of this clonotype: A read error is possible here, since a much larger clone lies one base away. V gene TRBV12-3 or TRBV12-4 combines with J gene TRBJ2-6; no clear D. The V gene lost 4 bases and the J gene lost 0 bases, with 10 bases spanning the gap. CDR3 length: 16 amino acids. The CDR3 region has the DNA TGTGCCAGCAGTTCCCGGATTATCTCTGGGGCCAACGTCCTGACTTTC. It yields the protein CASSSRIISGANVLTF.

CDR3 residues: CASRLDYRQSDEQYF. CDR3 DNA: TGTGCCAGTAGGCTGGACTACCGACAATCCGACGAGCAGTACTTC. The chain links TRBV19 to TRBJ2-7; a possible D gene is TRBD2 (6 bases). Germline V CDR1 and CDR2: LNHDA, SQIVND (reference sequence). The CDR3 contains 15 residues. V was shortened by 6 bases and J by 5 bases, with 20 bases between the two germline ends.

This clonotype has a handful of counts. V is TRBV2 and J is TRBJ1-5; 9 bases align to TRBD1. With V trimmed by 2 bases and J by 0 bases, 17 bases remained unmatched. Germline V lookup: CDR1 SNHLY, CDR2 FYNNEI. There are 21 residues in the CDR3. The CDR3: CASSEFGSTGGGRHSNQPQHF. CDR3 DNA sequence: TGTGCCAGCAGTGAATTCGGGTCTACAGGGGGCGGAAGACATAGCAATCAGCCCCAGCATTTT.

In this sample, this clonotype turned up many times. The chain is built from TRBV20-1 and TRBJ2-3, with D perhaps matching TRBD2 (5 bases). Between the trimmed V and J ends, which lost 7 bases and 4 bases, there was a span of 21 bases. The germline gives CDR1 DFQATT, CDR2 SNEGSKA (reference sequence). This CDR3 region has 15 residues. The CDR3 coding sequence is TGCAGTGGACTCCTCCGCCGGGGAAGTGCAGATACGCAGTATTTT. Translated, it gives CSGLLRRGSADTQYF.

This clonotype was counted many times. V is TRBV5-1 and J is TRBJ2-1; the D gene is possibly TRBD2 (6 bases). The CDR3 is 16 residues long. The V gene lost 4 bases and the J gene lost 5 bases, with 19 bases spanning the gap. Germline V gives CDR1 SGHRS, CDR2 YFSETQ. The DNA for the CDR3 is TGCGCCAGCAGCAGGGGATCCGGACTAATAGACAATGAGCAGTTCTTC. This sequence encodes CASSRGSGLIDNEQFF.

This clonotype was seen more than once but under ten times. The chain links TRBV7-3 to TRBJ1-1, with unresolved D. Trimming removed 3 bases at V and 4 bases at J, with 12 bases between. CDR1 and CDR2 (germline): SGHTA, FQGTGA. There are 14 residues in the CDR3. CDR3 in DNA: TGTGCCAGCAGCTTGGATGAGGGTGGCACTGAAGCTTTCTTT. Translated, it gives CASSLDEGGTEAFF.

The rearrangement uses TRBV7-3 and TRBJ1-1; TRBD1 matches at 8 bases. CDR1 is SGHTA and CDR2 is FQGTGA in the germline V gene. V dropped 4 bases and J dropped 4; count of bases not matched to a gene: 5. CDR3 length: 14 amino acids. DNA for the CDR3: TGTGCCAGCAGCTCCCAGGGGGCAGGCACTGAAGCTTTCTTT. This sequence encodes CASSSQGAGTEAFF. Using reference TRBV7-3 and TRBJ1-1 for the parts outside the CDR3, the full variable domain is GAGVSQTPSNKVTEKGKYVELRCDPISGHTALYWYRQSLGQGPEFLIYFQGTGAADDSGLPNDRFFAVRPEGSVSTLKIQRTERGDSAVYLCASSSQGAGTEAFFGQGTRLTVV.

This clonotype has ten or more counts. This rearrangement joins TRBV5-1 to TRBJ1-1; D remains ambiguous. V lost 0 bases to trimming and J lost 6 bases, with 9 bases between them. This CDR3 spans 13 amino acids. Germline lookup yields CDR1 SGHRS and CDR2 YFSETQ. Here the CDR3 DNA reads TGCGCCAGCAGCTTGGGTCTGAATGCTGAAGCTTTCTTT. Translated: CASSLGLNAEAFF.

In this sample, this clonotype turned up many times. V is TRBV7-3 and J is TRBJ1-1, with 8 positions matching TRBD1. Germline V gives CDR1 SGHTA, CDR2 FQGTGA. Trimming at V came to 5 bases and at J to 4 bases, leaving 6 bases not matched to a gene. The CDR3 has 14 residues. CDR3 DNA sequence: TGTGCCAGCAGCCGCACCCAGGGGGCCACTGAAGCTTTCTTT. Translation gives CASSRTQGATEAFF.

In this sample, this clonotype turned up many times. The rearrangement links TRBV9 to TRBJ2-1, with D uncertain. Trimming removed 4 bases at V and 6 bases at J, with 14 bases between. Germline values: CDR1 SGDLS, CDR2 YYNGEE. This CDR3 spans 14 amino acids. The CDR3 DNA follows: TGTGCCAGCAGCACCCGGGCCTCTACCAATGAGCAGTTCTTC. This gives the protein CASSTRASTNEQFF.

This clonotype was observed at least ten times. This rearrangement joins TRBV20-1 to TRBJ1-5; a possible D gene is TRBD1 (5 bases). Per germline, CDR1 DFQATT and CDR2 SNEGSKA (reference sequence). V lost 4 bases and J lost 2, with 18 bases in between. CDR3 size: 16 residues. CDR3 sequence reads: CSAIAGGTPRNQPQHF. As DNA, the CDR3 is TGCAGTGCTATCGCGGGGGGGACTCCTCGCAATCAGCCCCAGCATTTT.

Many counts were recorded for this clonotype. V usage is TRBV20-1 and J usage is TRBJ2-7, with TRBD2 identical over 15 bases. This CDR3 has 15 amino acids. The ends lost 6 bases at V and 3 bases at J; junction bases unmatched: 6. Germline CDR1 DFQATT, CDR2 SNEGSKA (reference sequence). The chain's CDR3 is CSAGTSGGHYYEQYF. The CDR3 DNA is TGCAGTGCCGGGACTAGCGGGGGGCATTACTACGAGCAGTACTTC.

There are many counts of this clonotype. The rearrangement joins TRBV12-3 or TRBV12-4 to TRBJ1-5, with TRBD1 matching over 8 bases. V lost 6 bases and J lost 5; bases outside the gene matches: 3. The CDR3 contains 13 residues. The CDR3 is CASRLQGDQPQHF. The CDR3 nucleotides are TGTGCCAGCAGGCTACAGGGGGATCAGCCCCAGCATTTT.

About this clonotype: This may come from a read error, since a much larger clone is one base off. The V call is TRBV7-2, the J call TRBJ2-3, with TRBD1 identical over 7 bases. The CDR3 totals 15 residues. CDR1 is SGHTA, CDR2 FQGNSA, per germline. CDR3 amino acids: CASSPSGTDTDRQYF. For the CDR3, the DNA is TGTGCCAGCAGCCCCTCCGGGACAGACACAGATAGGCAGTATTTT.

This clonotype was observed many times. The V call is TRBV12-3 or TRBV12-4, the J call TRBJ1-5; TRBD1 agrees at 9 bases. Trimming took 4 bases from V and 8 from J; bases not matched to a gene: 12. This CDR3 is 16 amino acids long. This CDR3 is CASSSAGTGTGKPQHF. The CDR3 DNA is TGTGCCAGCAGTTCTGCCGGGACAGGGACGGGAAAGCCCCAGCATTTT.